The clone carrying this T cell receptor (beta chain) has a single count. Its antigen is undetermined. The use of a sample-barcoded 5' primer and a J-beta primer mix characterized a second PCR of about 7 to 12 cycles. Each cDNA molecule was tagged by a template-switch adaptor that had 12 random nucleotides. TCRdb called the 5' RACE reads again in MiXCR, with one record for every CDR3 protein. The repertoire holds fewer than 2,000,000 distinct CDR3 sequences, with approximately 40% as singletons. The data stem from a study of blood T cells in healthy people across ages. Regarding the study as a whole: Estimated diversity across one million T cells was deemed an underestimate. As naive T cell percentage varied, TCR beta diversity correlated strongly with it. Long-lived and aged donors differed, with more naive CD4+ cells and higher diversity in the long-lived.

V gave up 2 bases and J gave up 4 bases, with 12 bases separating them. The germline gives CDR1 WSHSY, CDR2 SAAADI. The CDR3 totals 14 residues. Material for sequencing was blood. J is TRBJ2-7 and V is TRBV10-2; the D is unclear. The TCR comes from a human donor in good health. CDR3 residues: CASSETTLGYEQYF. CDR3 nucleotide sequence: TGCGCCAGCAGTGAGACGACTCTGGGGTACGAGCAGTACTTC.